This entry features one T cell receptor beta chain sequence. The antigen it binds to is not known. It has no much larger one-base neighbor in the sample; base qualities were not kept. This sample is drawn from a study of blood T cell repertoires in COVID-19 (dated by TCRdb to 2018 to 2021). Background on the whole study: The collaborator samples originated in the United States, Italy and Spain and spanned the acute and convalescent phases of COVID-19. The prospective study material was composed of cDNA or gDNA derived from T cells, B-cell-depleted T cells, or PBMCs. Deeply sampled blood TCRbeta repertoires from subjects exposed to, actively infected with, or recovered from COVID-19 were included in the dataset. The repertoires were released in a freely available public database intended as a resource for research on the immune response to SARS-CoV-2. The samples were drawn from the first 160 participants of the ongoing ImmuneRACE study and from more than 1,000 subjects provided by 6 global collaborators. Nearly every sample came with metadata listing a de-identified subject ID, COVID-19 status, age in years and sex. Where HLA class I and class II types were available, the types were taken from metadata supplied by the sample provider, not from assay-based typing. Study-wide findings and limitations: Clinical and demographic metadata were provided uncurated, with the amount varying by source and participant.

CDR1 and CDR2 are read off the germline V gene as SGHNT and YENEEA. V and J lose 0 bases and 11 bases, and a span of 23 bases separates them. From the cysteine up to the phenylalanine, the CDR3 has a length of 17 residues. Only the CDR3 part of the read is kept: 51 bases, read in frame from the first base. The collaborating institutions used their own protocols to collect whole blood in K2EDTA tubes. For TCRbeta analysis, collaborators shipped samples as frozen whole blood, isolated PBMCs, or DNA extracted from either of those sample types. The immunoSEQ Assay, a bias-controlled multiplex PCR, was used to amplify TCRbeta CDR3 regions from genomic DNA. The study's own analysis went as follows. Within the assay, amplification of reference gene primers was used to estimate how many nucleated cells each sample contained. Sequence reads were collapsed and filtered to measure the absolute abundance of every unique TCRbeta CDR3 rearrangement. For each sample, productive Simpson clonality was calculated as the square root of Simpson's diversity index across productive rearrangements. This immuneACCESS table, as held by TCRdb, lists in-frame sequences with V and J called but not all clones. Of the missing ones, under half trace to an unresolved V gene in checked studies; the others have no known cause. V and J calls and clone size come straight from that table; D and trimming were deduced from the DNA. In this sample the table shows about 240,000 clones, around 81% of which occur a single time. The ten largest clonotypes hold roughly 6.4% of the sample.

The source of this sequence is a woman aged 60-75 years with active or convalescent COVID-19. Specimen: peripheral blood. The chain employs TRBV11-3 and TRBJ2-1; the D gene is possibly TRBD2, with 6 bases matching. This receptor has the CDR3 CASSLDFLTGTRFKQFF. At the DNA level, the sequence is TGTGCCAGCAGCTTAGATTTCCTAACCGGGACTCGGTTTAAGCAGTTCTTC.